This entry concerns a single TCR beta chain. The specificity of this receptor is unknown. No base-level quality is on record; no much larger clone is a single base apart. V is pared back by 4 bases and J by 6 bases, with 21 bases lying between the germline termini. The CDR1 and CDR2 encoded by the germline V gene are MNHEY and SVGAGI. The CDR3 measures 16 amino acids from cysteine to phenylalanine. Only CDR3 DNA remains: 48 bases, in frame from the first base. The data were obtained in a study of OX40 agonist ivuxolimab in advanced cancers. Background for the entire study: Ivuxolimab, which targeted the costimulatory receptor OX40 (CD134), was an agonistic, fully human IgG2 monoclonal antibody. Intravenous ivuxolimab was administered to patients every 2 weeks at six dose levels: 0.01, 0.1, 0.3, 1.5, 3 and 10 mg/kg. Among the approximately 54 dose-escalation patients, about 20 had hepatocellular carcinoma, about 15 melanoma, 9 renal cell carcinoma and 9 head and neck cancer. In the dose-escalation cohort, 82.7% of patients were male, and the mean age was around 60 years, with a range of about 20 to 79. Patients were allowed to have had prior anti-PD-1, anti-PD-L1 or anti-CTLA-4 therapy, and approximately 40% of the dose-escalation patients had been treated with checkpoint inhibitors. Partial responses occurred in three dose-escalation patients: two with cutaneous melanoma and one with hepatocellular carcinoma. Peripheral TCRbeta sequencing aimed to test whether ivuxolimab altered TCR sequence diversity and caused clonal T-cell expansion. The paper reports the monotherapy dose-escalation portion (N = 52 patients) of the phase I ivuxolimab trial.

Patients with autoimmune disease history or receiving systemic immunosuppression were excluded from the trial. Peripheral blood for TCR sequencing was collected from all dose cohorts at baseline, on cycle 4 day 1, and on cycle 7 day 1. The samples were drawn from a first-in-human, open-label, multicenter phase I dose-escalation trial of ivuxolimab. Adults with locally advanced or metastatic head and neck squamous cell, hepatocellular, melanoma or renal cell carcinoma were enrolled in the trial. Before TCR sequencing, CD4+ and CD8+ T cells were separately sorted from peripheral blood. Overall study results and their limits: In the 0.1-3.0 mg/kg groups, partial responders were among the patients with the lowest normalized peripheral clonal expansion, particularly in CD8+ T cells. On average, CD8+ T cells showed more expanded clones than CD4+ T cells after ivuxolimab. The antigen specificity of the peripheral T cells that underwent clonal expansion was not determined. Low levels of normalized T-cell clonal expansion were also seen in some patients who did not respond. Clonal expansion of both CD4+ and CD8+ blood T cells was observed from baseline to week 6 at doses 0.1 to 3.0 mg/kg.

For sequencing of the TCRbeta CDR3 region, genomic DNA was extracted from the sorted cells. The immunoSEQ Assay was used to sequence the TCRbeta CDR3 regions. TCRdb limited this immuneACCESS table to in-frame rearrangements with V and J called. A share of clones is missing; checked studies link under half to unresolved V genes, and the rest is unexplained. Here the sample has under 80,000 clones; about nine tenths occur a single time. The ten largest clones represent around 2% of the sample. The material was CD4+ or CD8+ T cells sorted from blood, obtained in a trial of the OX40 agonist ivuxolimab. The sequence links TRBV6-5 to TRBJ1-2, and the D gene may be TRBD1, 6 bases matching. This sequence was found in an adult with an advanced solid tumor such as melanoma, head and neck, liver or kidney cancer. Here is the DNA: TGTGCCAGCAGTTCTCGGGGGGCCGGGGGCGGCGATGGCTACACCTTC. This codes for CASSSRGAGGGDGYTF.